Described below is a single T cell receptor beta chain sequence and its context. Its antigen target is currently unknown. Base qualities are not provided; no much larger clone lies one nucleotide away. Via the germline V gene (reference sequence), CDR1 is SEHNR and CDR2 FQNEAQ. Taken from cysteine to phenylalanine, the CDR3 has 18 residues. Left in the record is the CDR3 DNA by itself, 54 bases read in frame from the first base. V trim: 5 bases; J trim: 4 bases; unmatched bases: 14. The immunoSEQ Assay, a bias-controlled multiplex PCR, was used to amplify TCRbeta CDR3 regions from genomic DNA. As for the authors' bioinformatics: The number of nucleated cells in each sample was estimated from the amplification of reference gene primers within the assay. To quantify the absolute abundance of each unique TCRbeta CDR3 rearrangement, sequence reads were collapsed and filtered. Productive Simpson clonality was computed per sample as the square root of Simpson's diversity index over productive rearrangements. TCRdb limited this immuneACCESS table to in-frame rearrangements with V and J called. A share of clones is missing; checked studies link under half to unresolved V genes, and the rest is unexplained. V, J and clone size derive from that table, while D and trimming were established from the DNA sequence. A total of about 160,000 clones appear in this sample, around four fifths of them only once. Of the sample, under 2.5% falls within the top ten clones.

These data originate in a study of blood T cell repertoires in COVID-19 (dated by TCRdb to about 2020). Broadly, across the study: The collaborator samples originated in the United States, Italy and Spain and spanned the acute and convalescent phases of COVID-19. The material from the prospective study consisted of cDNA or gDNA derived from T cells, B-cell-depleted T cells, or PBMCs. Deeply sampled blood TCRbeta repertoires from subjects exposed to, actively infected with, or recovered from COVID-19 were included in the dataset. The repertoires were released in a freely available public database meant as a resource for research on the immune response to SARS-CoV-2. Samples came from the ongoing ImmuneRACE study (first 160 participants) plus 1,254 subjects from 6 global collaborators. Nearly every sample came with metadata listing a de-identified subject ID, COVID-19 status, age in years and sex. Where available, HLA class I and class II types were taken from metadata supplied by the sample provider and were not determined by assay-based typing.

The collaborating institutions used their own protocols to collect whole blood in K2EDTA tubes. For TCRbeta analysis, collaborators shipped samples as frozen whole blood, isolated PBMCs, or DNA extracted from either of those sample types. Summary of the overall study and its limitations: How much clinical and demographic metadata was included differed by source and by participant, and the metadata was provided uncurated.

The sequenced sample was peripheral blood. The rearranged segments are TRBV7-9 and TRBJ2-2; 9 central nucleotides agree with TRBD2. The sequence was obtained from a man aged 70 or older with acute or convalescent COVID-19. The base sequence is TGTGCCAGCAGCCCCAGACTAGGGACTAGCAAGGGCACCGGGGAGCTGTTTTTT. Translation gives CASSPRLGTSKGTGELFF. Joined to the reference TRBV7-9 and TRBJ2-2 proteins, this CDR3 gives the full variable domain: DTGVSQNPRHKITKRGQNVTFRCDPISEHNRLYWYRQTLGQGPEFLTYFQNEAQLEKSRLLSDRFSAERPKGSFSTLEIQRTEQGDSAMYLCASSPRLGTSKGTGELFFGEGSRLTVL.